This T cell receptor beta chain was found in a study of T cells expressing NK-cell markers. Across the whole study: The study sequenced eight donors, seven HCMV-seropositive and one seronegative.

Germline CDR1 and CDR2: LGHDT and YNNKEL (reference sequence). The CDR3 is made up of 14 amino acids. TCRdb reanalyzed the 5' RACE reads, giving one entry per CDR3 protein sequence and no DNA. The sample holds a few hundred thousand distinct CDR3 sequences. The chain couples TRBV3-1 to TRBJ2-2; the D call from TCRdb, TRBD1, cannot be confirmed without DNA. Sample: blood T cells: a sorted CD56 or NKG2C T cell subset, CD4+ or CD8+ T cells, or bulk PBMC T cells (not recorded which). The source is a man aged 18-70 years in good health. The CDR3 here is CASSSTGGTGELFF.